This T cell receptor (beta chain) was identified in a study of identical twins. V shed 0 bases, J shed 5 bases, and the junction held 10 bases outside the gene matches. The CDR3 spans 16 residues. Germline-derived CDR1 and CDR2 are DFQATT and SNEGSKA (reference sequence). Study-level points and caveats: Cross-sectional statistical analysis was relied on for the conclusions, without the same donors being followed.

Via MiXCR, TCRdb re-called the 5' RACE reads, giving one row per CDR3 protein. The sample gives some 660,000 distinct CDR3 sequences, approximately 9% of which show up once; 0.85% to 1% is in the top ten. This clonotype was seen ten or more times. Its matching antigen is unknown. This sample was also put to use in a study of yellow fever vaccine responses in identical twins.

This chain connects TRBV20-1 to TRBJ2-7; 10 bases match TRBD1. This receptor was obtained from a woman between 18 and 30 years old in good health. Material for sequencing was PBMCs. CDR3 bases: TGCAGTGCTAGAGACCAGGCCGGGACAGGGGCCCACGAGCAGTACTTC. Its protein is CSARDQAGTGAHEQYF.